A selection of T cell receptor beta chains follows, all from one sample in a study of blood T cell repertoires in COVID-19. The table came from immunoSEQ multiplex PCR; TCRdb's copy has only in-frame clones and leaves some out. The sample has 200,000 to 250,000 clones, about 88% seen once. The sequencing sample was made of peripheral blood. Receptors originate from a woman aged 55-75 years with acute or convalescent COVID-19. CDR3s include the opening cysteine and the closing phenylalanine or tryptophan. A D gene is named only where the DNA matches it firmly.

D gene	J gene	V gene	CDR3 DNA	CDR3 protein
TRBD1	TRBJ1-1	TRBV2	TGTGCCAGCACCTATGGACAGGGGCGGAACACTGAAGCTTTCTTT	CASTYGQGRNTEAFF
.	TRBJ1-1	TRBV2	TGTGCCAGCAGTTTACAGGGTGGGACTGAAGCTTTCTTT	CASSLQGGTEAFF
.	TRBJ1-5	TRBV18	TGTGCCAGCTCACCAGAGGGCTGGCAGCCCCAGCATTTT	CASSPEGWQPQHF
.	TRBJ1-1	TRBV2	TGTGCCAGCAGTGAAGCCCGGGTCCCGGGGACTGAAGCTTTCTTT	CASSEARVPGTEAFF
.	TRBJ1-6	TRBV30	TGTGCCTGGAGTGGCGCTACCGGTAATTCACCCCTCCACTTT	CAWSGATGNSPLHF
.	TRBJ1-1	TRBV19	TGTGCCAGTAGTATGGACTACACTGAAGCTTTCTTT	CASSMDYTEAFF
TRBD1	TRBJ1-5	TRBV18	TGTGCCAGCTCACTCGACAGGGATCAGCCCCAGCATTTT	CASSLDRDQPQHF
TRBD1	TRBJ2-7	TRBV18	TGTGCCAGCTCACCTTCCGTCGGGACAGCACCCTACGAGCAGTACTTC	CASSPSVGTAPYEQYF
.	TRBJ1-2	TRBV2	TGTGCCAGCAGTGACCCGGGACTCTTGAATGGCTACACCTTC	CASSDPGLLNGYTF
.	TRBJ2-7	TRBV5-8	TGTGCCAGCAGATCCTTACAGGGTGGGCAGAGAACCTACGAGCAGTACTTC	CASRSLQGGQRTYEQYF
.	TRBJ1-2	TRBV19	TGTGCCAGTACCCCCACGACGGGGGGAGGGTATGGCTACACCTTC	CASTPTTGGGYGYTF
.	TRBJ1-5	TRBV24-1	TGTGCCACCGGAACAGGGTCGGGGAGCAATCAGCCCCAGCATTTT	CATGTGSGSNQPQHF
.	TRBJ1-2	TRBV3-1/TRBV3-2	TGTGCCAGCAGCCAAGATGGGCAGGGGAACTATGGCTACACCTTC	CASSQDGQGNYGYTF
TRBD2	TRBJ2-3	TRBV7-9	TGTGCCAGCACTCTGCGAGGGTCTAGCGGGGGGTTGGCAGATACGCAGTATTTT	CASTLRGSSGGLADTQYF
.	TRBJ1-1	TRBV28	TGTGCCAGCAGTTTGAGGGGGGGTAAGGGTTTCTTT	CASSLRGGKGFF
TRBD2	TRBJ2-1	TRBV11-2	TGTGCCAGCAGCTTAGATCCAGCGGGAGTGGGCAATGAGCAGTTCTTC	CASSLDPAGVGNEQFF